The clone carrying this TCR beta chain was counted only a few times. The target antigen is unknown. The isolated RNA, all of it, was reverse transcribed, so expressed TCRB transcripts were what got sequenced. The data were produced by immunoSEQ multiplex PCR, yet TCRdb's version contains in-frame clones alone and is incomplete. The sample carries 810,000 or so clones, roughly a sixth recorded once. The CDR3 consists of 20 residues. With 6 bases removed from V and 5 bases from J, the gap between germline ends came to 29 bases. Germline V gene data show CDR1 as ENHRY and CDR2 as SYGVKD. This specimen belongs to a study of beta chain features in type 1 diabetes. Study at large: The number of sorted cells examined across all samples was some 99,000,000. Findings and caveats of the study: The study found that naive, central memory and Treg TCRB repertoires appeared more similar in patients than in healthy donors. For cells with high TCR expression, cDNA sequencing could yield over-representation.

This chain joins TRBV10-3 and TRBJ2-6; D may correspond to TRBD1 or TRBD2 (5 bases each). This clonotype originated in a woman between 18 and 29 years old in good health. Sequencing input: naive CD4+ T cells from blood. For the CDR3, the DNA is TGTGCCATCAGCCTACGGGACCGCACCGCCCCGGCTACCAGGGCCAACGTCCTGACTTTC. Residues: CAISLRDRTAPATRANVLTF.